This T cell receptor beta chain was recovered during a study of blood T cell repertoires in COVID-19. On the study more broadly: The study drew acute and convalescent COVID-19 samples from the United States, Italy and Spain.

Produced via immunoSEQ multiplex PCR; TCRdb's table is partial and in-frame only. The data show roughly 150,000 clones, roughly 91% seen once. The CDR3 runs 13 residues. The germline V gene has CDR1 SGHTA and CDR2 FQGNSA. V was clipped by 0 bases and J by 10 bases, with 12 bases between them. This TCR was sampled from a man in his fifties who had recovered from COVID-19. The specimen was peripheral blood. The J gene is TRBJ1-1, the V gene TRBV7-2, with no clear D. DNA for the CDR3: TGTGCCAGCAGCTTAGCGCAACAGTCCGTAGCTTTCTTT. Its translation: CASSLAQQSVAFF. The full variable domain, in which reference TRBV7-2 and TRBJ1-1 provide the parts outside the CDR3, is GAGVSQSPSNKVTEKGKDVELRCDPISGHTALYWYRQSLGQGLEFLIYFQGNSAPDKSGLPSDRFSAERTGGSVSTLTIQRTQQEDSAVYLCASSLAQQSVAFFGQGTRLTVV.